The table lists the clone carrying this T cell receptor (delta chain) with a few counts. With only one base between it and a far larger clone, this is likely a read error. The sample has other DNA sequences that encode this CDR3 too. The record originates from a study of γδ T cells in repeated Plasmodium falciparum infection. Overall study context: The natural-infection arm compared Malian children under seasonal malaria with matched Australian children. Timepoints: baseline, immediately before selected infections, and 21 days after every infection.

Gammadelta T cells were flow-sorted from PBMC into Vgamma9/Vdelta2+ and Vdelta2-negative populations for bulk analysis. TCRdb reapplied CATT to the multiplex PCR reads. Here the sample spans roughly 50,000 delta-chain clones, roughly 1.5% being singletons. Germline CDR1 is TSWWSYY and CDR2 is QGS. V shed 2 bases and J shed 0 bases, with 22 bases lying between them. The CDR3 is 19 residues long. The chain joins TRDV1 to TRDJ1, with a weak D call TRDD1 (6 bases). TCRdb carries no J gene annotation; the J gene was assigned here by matching the DNA with germline. The specimen was gamma-delta T cells from blood. The sequence came from a pool of human donors (malaria-infected and uninfected, not separated). In nucleotides, the CDR3 is TGTGCTCTTGGGGAAATATGGTTTCCCCGAAATACTTACACCGATAAACTCATCTTT. It codes for CALGEIWFPRNTYTDKLIF.